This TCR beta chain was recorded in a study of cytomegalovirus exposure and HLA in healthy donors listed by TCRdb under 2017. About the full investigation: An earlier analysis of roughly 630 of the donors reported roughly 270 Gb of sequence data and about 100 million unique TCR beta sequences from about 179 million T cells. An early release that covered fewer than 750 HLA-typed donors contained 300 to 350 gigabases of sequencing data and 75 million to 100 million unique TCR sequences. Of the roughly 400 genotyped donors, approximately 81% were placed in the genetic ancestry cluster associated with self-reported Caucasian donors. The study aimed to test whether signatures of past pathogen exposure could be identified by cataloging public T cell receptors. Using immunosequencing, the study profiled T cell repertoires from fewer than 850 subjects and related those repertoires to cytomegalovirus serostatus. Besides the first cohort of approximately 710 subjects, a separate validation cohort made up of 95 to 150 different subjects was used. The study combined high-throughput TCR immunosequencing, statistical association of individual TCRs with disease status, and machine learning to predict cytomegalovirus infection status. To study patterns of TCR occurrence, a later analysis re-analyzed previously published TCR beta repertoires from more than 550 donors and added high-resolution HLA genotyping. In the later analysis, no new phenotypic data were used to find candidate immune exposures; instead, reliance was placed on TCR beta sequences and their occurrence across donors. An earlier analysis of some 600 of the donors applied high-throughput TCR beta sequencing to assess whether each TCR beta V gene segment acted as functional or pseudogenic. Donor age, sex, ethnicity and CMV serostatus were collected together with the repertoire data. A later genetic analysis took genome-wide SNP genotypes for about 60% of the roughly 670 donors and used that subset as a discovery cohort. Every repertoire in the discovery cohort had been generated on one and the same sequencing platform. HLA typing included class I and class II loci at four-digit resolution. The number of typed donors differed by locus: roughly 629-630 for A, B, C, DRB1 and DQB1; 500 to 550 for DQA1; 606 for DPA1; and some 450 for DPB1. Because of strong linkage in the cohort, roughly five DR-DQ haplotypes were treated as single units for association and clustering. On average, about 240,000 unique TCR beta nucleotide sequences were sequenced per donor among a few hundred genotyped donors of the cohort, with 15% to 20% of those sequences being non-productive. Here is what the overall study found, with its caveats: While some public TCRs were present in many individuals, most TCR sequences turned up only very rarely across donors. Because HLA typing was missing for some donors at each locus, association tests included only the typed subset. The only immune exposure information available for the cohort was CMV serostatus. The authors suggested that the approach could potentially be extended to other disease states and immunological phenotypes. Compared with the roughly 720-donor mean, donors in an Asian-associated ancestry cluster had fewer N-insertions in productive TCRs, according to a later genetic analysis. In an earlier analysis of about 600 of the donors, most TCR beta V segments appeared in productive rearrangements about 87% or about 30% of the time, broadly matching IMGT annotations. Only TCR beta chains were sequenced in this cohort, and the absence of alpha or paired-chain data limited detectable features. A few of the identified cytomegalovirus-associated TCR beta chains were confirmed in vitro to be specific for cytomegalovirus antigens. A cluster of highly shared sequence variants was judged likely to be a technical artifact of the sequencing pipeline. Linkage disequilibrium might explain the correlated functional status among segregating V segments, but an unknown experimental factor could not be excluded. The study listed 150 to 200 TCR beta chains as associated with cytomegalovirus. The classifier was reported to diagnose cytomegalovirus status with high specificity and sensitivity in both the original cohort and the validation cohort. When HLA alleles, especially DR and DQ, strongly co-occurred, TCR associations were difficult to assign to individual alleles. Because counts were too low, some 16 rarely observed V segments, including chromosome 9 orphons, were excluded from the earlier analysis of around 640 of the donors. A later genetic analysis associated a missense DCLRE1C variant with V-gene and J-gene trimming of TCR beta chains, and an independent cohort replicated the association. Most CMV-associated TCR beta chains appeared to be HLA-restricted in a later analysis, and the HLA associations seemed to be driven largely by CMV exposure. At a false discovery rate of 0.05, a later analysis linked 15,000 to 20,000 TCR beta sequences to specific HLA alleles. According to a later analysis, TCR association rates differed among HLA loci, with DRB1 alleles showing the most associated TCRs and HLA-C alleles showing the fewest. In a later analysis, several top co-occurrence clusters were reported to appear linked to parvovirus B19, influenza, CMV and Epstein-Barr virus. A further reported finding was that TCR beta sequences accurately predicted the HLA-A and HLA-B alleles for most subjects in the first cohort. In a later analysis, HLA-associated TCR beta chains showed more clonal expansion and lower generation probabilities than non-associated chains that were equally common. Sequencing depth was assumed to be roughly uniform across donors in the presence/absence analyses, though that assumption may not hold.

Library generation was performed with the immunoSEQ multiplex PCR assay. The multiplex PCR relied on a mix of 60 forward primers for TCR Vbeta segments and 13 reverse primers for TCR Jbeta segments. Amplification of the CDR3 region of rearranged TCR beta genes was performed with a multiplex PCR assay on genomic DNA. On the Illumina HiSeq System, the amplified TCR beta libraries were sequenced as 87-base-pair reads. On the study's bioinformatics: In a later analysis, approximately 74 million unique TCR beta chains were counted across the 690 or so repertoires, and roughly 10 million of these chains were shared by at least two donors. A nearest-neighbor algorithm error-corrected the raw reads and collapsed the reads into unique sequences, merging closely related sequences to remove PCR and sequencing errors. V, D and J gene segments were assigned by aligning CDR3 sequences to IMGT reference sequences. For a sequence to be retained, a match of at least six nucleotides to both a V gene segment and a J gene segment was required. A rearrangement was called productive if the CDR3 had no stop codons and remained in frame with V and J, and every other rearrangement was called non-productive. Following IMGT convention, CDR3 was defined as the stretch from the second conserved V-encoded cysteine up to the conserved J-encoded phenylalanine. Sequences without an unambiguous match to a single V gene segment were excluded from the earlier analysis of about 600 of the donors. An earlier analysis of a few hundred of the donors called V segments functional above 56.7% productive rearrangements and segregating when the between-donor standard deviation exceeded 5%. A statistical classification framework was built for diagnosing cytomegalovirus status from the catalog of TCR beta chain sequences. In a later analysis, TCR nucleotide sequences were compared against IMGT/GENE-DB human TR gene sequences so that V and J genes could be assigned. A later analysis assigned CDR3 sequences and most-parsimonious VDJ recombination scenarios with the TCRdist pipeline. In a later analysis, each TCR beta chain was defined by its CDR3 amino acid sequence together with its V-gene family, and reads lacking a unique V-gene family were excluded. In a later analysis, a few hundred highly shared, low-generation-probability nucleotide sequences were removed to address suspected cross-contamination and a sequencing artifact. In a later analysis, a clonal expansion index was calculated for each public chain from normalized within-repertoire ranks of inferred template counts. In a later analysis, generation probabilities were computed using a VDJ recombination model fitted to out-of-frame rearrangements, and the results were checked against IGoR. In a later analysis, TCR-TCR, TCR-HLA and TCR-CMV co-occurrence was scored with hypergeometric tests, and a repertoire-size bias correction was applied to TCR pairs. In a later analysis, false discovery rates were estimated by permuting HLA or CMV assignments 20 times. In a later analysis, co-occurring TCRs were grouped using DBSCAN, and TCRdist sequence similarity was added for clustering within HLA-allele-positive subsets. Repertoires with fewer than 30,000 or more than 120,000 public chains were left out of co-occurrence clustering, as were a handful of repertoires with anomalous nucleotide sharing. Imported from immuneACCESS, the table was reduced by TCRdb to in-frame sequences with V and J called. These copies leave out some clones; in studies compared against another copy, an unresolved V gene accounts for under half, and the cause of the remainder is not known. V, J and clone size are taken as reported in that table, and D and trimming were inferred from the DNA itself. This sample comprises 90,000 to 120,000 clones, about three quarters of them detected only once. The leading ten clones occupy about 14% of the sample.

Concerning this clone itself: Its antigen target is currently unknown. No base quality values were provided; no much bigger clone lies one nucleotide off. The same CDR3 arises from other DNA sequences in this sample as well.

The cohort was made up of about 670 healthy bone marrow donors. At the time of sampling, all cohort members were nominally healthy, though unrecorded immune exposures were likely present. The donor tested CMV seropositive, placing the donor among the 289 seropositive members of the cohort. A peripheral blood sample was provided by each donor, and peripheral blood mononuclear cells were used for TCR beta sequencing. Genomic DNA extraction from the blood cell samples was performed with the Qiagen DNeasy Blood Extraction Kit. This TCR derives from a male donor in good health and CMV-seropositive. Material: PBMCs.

The CDR3 is CASSLGTVNTGELFF. The nucleotide sequence reads TGTGCCAGCAGCTTAGGGACAGTTAACACCGGGGAGCTGTTTTTT. The chain is encoded by TRBV7-2 joined to TRBJ2-2, with a weak D call of TRBD1 (6 bases match). V loses 1 base of germline sequence and J loses 2 bases, and the interval between the two ends is 8 bases. The CDR3 runs 15 residues from the cysteine to the phenylalanine. Only CDR3 DNA is held: 45 bases, read in frame from base 1. CDR1 and CDR2 (SGHTA, FQGNSA) derive from the germline V gene.